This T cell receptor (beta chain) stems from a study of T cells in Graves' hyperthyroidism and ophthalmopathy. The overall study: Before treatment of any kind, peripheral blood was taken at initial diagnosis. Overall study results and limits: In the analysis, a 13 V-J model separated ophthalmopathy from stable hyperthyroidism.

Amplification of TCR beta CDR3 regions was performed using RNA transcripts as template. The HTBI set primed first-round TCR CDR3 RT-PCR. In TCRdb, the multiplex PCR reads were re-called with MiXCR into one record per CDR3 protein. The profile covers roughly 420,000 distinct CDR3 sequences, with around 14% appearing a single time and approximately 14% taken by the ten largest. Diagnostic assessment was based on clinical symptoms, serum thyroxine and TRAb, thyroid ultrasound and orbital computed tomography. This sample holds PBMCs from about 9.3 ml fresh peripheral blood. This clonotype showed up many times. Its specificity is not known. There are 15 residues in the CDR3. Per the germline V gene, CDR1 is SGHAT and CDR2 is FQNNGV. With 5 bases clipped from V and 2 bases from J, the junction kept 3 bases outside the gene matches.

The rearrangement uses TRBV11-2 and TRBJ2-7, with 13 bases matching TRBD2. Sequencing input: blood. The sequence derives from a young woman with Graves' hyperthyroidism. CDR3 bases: TGTGCCAGCAGCACGACTAGCGGGGGGACCTACGAGCAGTACTTC. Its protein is CASSTTSGGTYEQYF.